This T cell receptor (beta chain) derives from a study of neurological immune-mediated disorders. The authors produced cDNA by 5'RACE using 10-nucleotide random UMIs. TCRdb reprocessed the 5' RACE reads via MiXCR and lists one record per CDR3 protein. The table lists fewer than 80,000 distinct CDR3 sequences, under 5.5% of them singletons. The CDR3 spans 17 residues. CDR1 SNHLY and CDR2 FYNNEI come from the germline V gene. The junction had 15 bases not matched to a gene; V was cut back by 6 bases and J by 7 bases. The sequenced material came from PBMCs. This sequence originates from a woman in her forties or fifties with multiple sclerosis. V and J are TRBV2 and TRBJ2-2; 9 positions agree with TRBD2. CDR3 region: CASRRSSGVLLGGELFF. The CDR3 coding sequence is TGTGCCAGCAGGAGGTCTAGCGGGGTTCTTCTGGGCGGGGAGCTGTTTTTT.